These 8 T cell receptor beta chains share one sample of origin, sequenced in a study of Tregs in tolerant kidney transplant recipients. Profiled with immunoSEQ multiplex PCR; TCRdb holds only in-frame clones, not every one. The repertoire consists of some 64,000 clones, with approximately 98% occurring once and the leading ten covering nearly 0.35%. The specimen comprised Tregs from blood, sampled before the transplant. Receptors originate from a human donor who received a combined kidney and bone marrow transplant.

The rearrangement links TRBV10-3 to TRBJ2-7; tentative D call: TRBD2 (6 bases). Germline V gene lookup returns CDR1 ENHRY and CDR2 SYGVKD. V dropped 4 bases and J dropped 5 bases, with 15 bases sitting between them. This CDR3 comprises 14 residues. CDR3 in amino acids: CAISALALVDEQYF. DNA of the CDR3: TGTGCCATCAGTGCGCTAGCGCTTGTGGACGAGCAGTACTTC.

The chain combines TRBV5-1 with TRBJ2-3; the match to TRBD2 covers 11 bases. Germline V gene sequence: CDR1 SGHRS, CDR2 YFSETQ. The V segment lost 1 base and the J segment 0 bases; nucleotides outside the gene matches: 7. The CDR3 runs 18 residues. The CDR3 reads CASSLFTSGGASTDTQYF. CDR3 DNA sequence: TGCGCCAGCAGCTTGTTTACTAGCGGGGGCGCTAGCACAGATACGCAGTATTTT.

The chain combines TRBV7-6 with TRBJ1-1; D possibly corresponds to TRBD1 (6 bases). Trimming took 5 bases from V and 6 from J, leaving 19 bases between them. The CDR3 covers 15 residues. CDR1 and CDR2 (germline): SGHVS, FNYEAQ. Written as DNA, the CDR3 is TGTGCCAGCAGCCAGATCCTGACAGGACGCCCTGAAGCTTTCTTT. Its translation: CASSQILTGRPEAFF.

V and J are TRBV7-9 and TRBJ2-7, with TRBD2 identical over 8 bases. Germline assignment: CDR1 SEHNR and CDR2 FQNEAQ (reference sequence). The CDR3 contains 15 residues. Trimming cost V 3 bases and J 2 bases; bases outside gene matches: 6. Here the CDR3 DNA reads TGTGCCAGCAGCTTGATAAGCGGGGGCGCCTACGAGCAGTACTTC. It encodes CASSLISGGAYEQYF.

The rearrangement joins TRBV5-1 to TRBJ2-2, with a tentative D call TRBD2 (5 bases). CDR3 length: 14 residues. Germline CDR1 SGHRS, CDR2 YFSETQ. V lost 6 bases, J lost 2 bases, and 11 bases lay in between. CDR3 coding DNA: TGCGCCAGCAAGCGGCAGATTAACACCGGGGAGCTGTTTTTT. Its translation is CASKRQINTGELFF. Combining the CDR3 with reference TRBV5-1 and TRBJ2-2 gives the whole variable domain KAGVTQTPRYLIKTRGQQVTLSCSPISGHRSVSWYQQTPGQGLQFLFEYFSETQRNKGNFPGRFSGRQFSNSRSEMNVSTLELGDSALYLCASKRQINTGELFFGEGSRLTVL.

This chain uses TRBV30 with TRBJ1-2; tentative D call: TRBD1 (5 bases). This CDR3 contains 14 residues. Between the trimmed V and J ends, which lost 2 bases and 8 bases, there was a span of 18 bases. Germline assignment: CDR1 GTSNPN and CDR2 SVGIG (reference sequence). The CDR3 is CAWSISVAGIGYTF. CDR3 DNA sequence: TGTGCCTGGAGTATATCCGTGGCAGGGATCGGCTACACCTTC.

In this sample, this clone turned up a few times. The chain joins TRBV27 to TRBJ1-1; perhaps TRBD1 as D (6 bases). Germline CDR1 and CDR2: MNHEY and SMNVEV (reference sequence). The CDR3 totals 14 residues. V shed 4 bases and J shed 5 bases, with 14 bases lying between them. CDR3 in amino acids: CASSSATGKTEAFF. The CDR3 DNA reads TGTGCCAGCAGTTCAGCTACAGGGAAAACTGAAGCTTTCTTT.

CDR3 amino acids: CASSAQGATDTQYF. The CDR3 nucleotides are TGTGCCAGCAGTGCACAGGGGGCGACAGATACGCAGTATTTT. V is TRBV7-3 and J is TRBJ2-3; 9 bases agree with TRBD1. V trimming: 6 bases; J trimming: 3 bases; junction bases outside the gene matches: 4. CDR1 and CDR2 from the germline V gene are SGHTA and FQGTGA. The length of the CDR3 is 14 residues.